A single sample gave rise to the 27 T cell receptor beta chains below, sequenced in a study of tumor and adjacent non-tumor tissue in lung cancer. No cell sorting was done before RNA was extracted from the tissue. A modified ARM-PCR protocol with three rounds of nested PCR amplified TCRbeta. TCRdb re-analysed the multiplex PCR reads in MiXCR, keeping a single row per CDR3 protein. This sample has under 150,000 distinct CDR3 sequences, with roughly 66% found just once. The sequencing sample was made of lung tumor tissue. The receptor source for this set is a man aged 55 to 69 with small cell lung cancer.

This clonotype was detected only a few times. The chain combines TRBV4-2 with TRBJ2-2; 10 bases map to TRBD2. This CDR3 comprises 17 residues. Per germline, CDR1 LGHNA and CDR2 YNFKEQ. J gave up 5 bases and V 1 base, and 7 bases lay outside the gene matches. CDR3 residues: CASSQGIAGGRTGELFF. Here the CDR3 DNA reads TGTGCCAGCAGCCAAGGGATAGCGGGAGGACGTACCGGGGAGCTGTTTTTT.

About this clonotype itself: The conserved phenylalanine or tryptophan normally closing the CDR3 is absent here, so this likely arose from a read error. V usage is TRBV7-8 and J usage is TRBJ1-5; 9 bases align to TRBD1. Germline assignment: CDR1 SGHVS and CDR2 FQNEAQ. The length of the CDR3 is 14 residues. The CDR3 sequence is CANSLDRGDQPQHL. CDR3 nucleotide sequence: TGTGCCAACAGCTTAGACAGGGGGGATCAGCCCCAGCATTTG.

On this clonotype itself: One junction end disagrees with the germline gene, perhaps due to a read error. V is TRBV29-1 and J is TRBJ1-2; D might be TRBD1 (6 bases). The CDR3 consists of 12 residues. From germline, CDR1 is SQVTM and CDR2 ANQGSEA. This chain's CDR3 is CGVAQGDYGNTF. CDR3 coding DNA: TGCGGCGTCGCACAGGGCGACTATGGCAACACCTTC.

To note about this clonotype: A junction boundary mismatches the germline segment, possibly from a read error. The rearrangement links TRBV6-5 to TRBJ1-2; TRBD1 is a possible D gene (5 bases). The CDR3 sequence is 13 residues long. In germline, CDR1 is MNHEY, CDR2 SVGAGI. CDR3 in DNA: TGTGCCAGTAGTTATGACAGACACTATGGCTACGCCTTC. Translated, it gives CASSYDRHYGYAF.

The chain joins TRBV12-3 or TRBV12-4 to TRBJ1-1; 10 bases are a match to TRBD1. Trimming removed 3 bases from V and 13 bases from J; junction bases left unmatched: 8. The CDR3 runs 13 residues. The CDR3 bases are TGTGCCAGCAGTTTGTACGGGACAGGGGAGGTTTTCTTT. It translates to CASSLYGTGEVFF.

The DNA of the CDR3 is TGTGCTAGTGGTTTGGGAAAGGAGACCCAGTACTTC. Amino acids: CASGLGKETQYF. The chain links TRBV12-5 to TRBJ2-5; D is unresolved. V dropped 1 base and J dropped 5 bases, with 5 bases sitting between them. CDR3 length: 12 residues. The germline V gene encodes CDR1 LGHNT and CDR2 FRNRAP.

On this clonotype: This could be a read error, since a much larger clone is one nucleotide away. This chain links TRBV20-1 with TRBJ1-1; 9 bases line up with TRBD1. The CDR3 length is 13 residues. With V trimmed by 0 bases and J by 12 bases, 8 bases remained unmatched. The germline CDR1 and CDR2 sequences are DFQATT and SNEGSKA (reference sequence). The CDR3, as DNA: TGCAGTGCTAGAGAAGGGACAGGGAATGCGACTTTCTTT. It yields the protein CSAREGTGNATFF.

This chain connects TRBV10-2 to TRBJ2-5; 7 bases are a match to TRBD2. With V trimmed by 0 bases and J by 4 bases, 8 bases remained unmatched. In germline, CDR1 is WSHSY, CDR2 SAAADI. The CDR3 is 16 residues long. CDR3 bases: TGCGCCAGCAGTGAGTCAGGAGCGGGACCCCTAGAGACCCAGTACTTC. The encoded protein is CASSESGAGPLETQYF.

This clonotype was seen many times. The genes are TRBV20-1 and TRBJ2-1; 7 bases are a match to TRBD2. V lost 0 bases and J lost 11; bases outside the gene matches: 10. This CDR3 has 14 residues. Germline CDR1 and CDR2: DFQATT and SNEGSKA (reference sequence). The CDR3 region is CSARDSELANKQFF. DNA of the CDR3: TGCAGTGCTAGAGATTCCGAACTAGCGAACAAGCAGTTCTTC.

This clonotype showed up just once. The V and J genes are TRBV20-1 and TRBJ2-1, with TRBD2 matching 9 bases. Germline V gene data show CDR1 as DFQATT and CDR2 as SNEGSKA (reference sequence). The CDR3 totals 16 residues. V dropped 6 bases and J dropped 6; count of bases not matched to a gene: 15. Written as DNA, the CDR3 is TGCAGTGCCAGGAAAGCTAGCGGGATAAGGGTCAATGAGCAGTTCTTC. This translates into CSARKASGIRVNEQFF.

This clonotype appeared many times. This chain uses TRBV11-3 with TRBJ1-1; D is undetermined. The CDR3 contains 12 residues. CDR1 is SGHNT and CDR2 is YENEEA in the germline V gene. V shed 0 bases and J shed 11 bases, with 10 bases lying between them. CDR3 nucleotides: TGTGCCAGCAGCTTAGACCCCTCAAGGGCTTTCTTT. As protein: CASSLDPSRAFF.

This clonotype was seen just once. The V call is TRBV6-5, the J call TRBJ1-2; 9 bases match TRBD1. With 11 bases clipped from V and 8 bases from J, the junction kept 18 bases outside the gene matches. This CDR3 is 15 amino acids long. Germline CDR1 MNHEY, CDR2 SVGAGI. The CDR3 DNA sequence: TGTGCCTGCTGTCAACGCCAGGGACAGGGCTGGGGCTACACCTTC. Protein product: CACCQRQGQGWGYTF.

About this clonotype itself: The CDR3 ends on some other residue instead of the conserved phenylalanine or tryptophan, so this is likely a read error. The J gene is TRBJ2-3, the V gene TRBV7-2; 8 bases are a match to TRBD1. V lost 4 bases to trimming and J lost 6 bases; unmatched junction nucleotides: 6. The CDR3 is made up of 14 amino acids. Germline V CDR1 and CDR2: SGHTA, FQGNSA. The chain's CDR3 is CASSSNRGTDTQYS. The CDR3 region has the DNA TGTGCCAGCAGCTCCAACAGGGGGACGGATACGCAGTATTCT.

The chain joins TRBV2 to TRBJ2-7; D is undetermined. V lost 7 bases to trimming and J lost 3 bases, with 10 bases between them. CDR1 and CDR2 (germline): SNHLY, FYNNEI. The CDR3 has 12 residues. DNA of the CDR3: TGTGCCAGCACAGAATCCCACTACGAGCAGTACTTC. This codes for CASTESHYEQYF.

On this clonotype itself: One junction end disagrees with the germline gene, perhaps due to a read error. This chain connects TRBV29-1 to TRBJ2-2; possible D gene TRBD2, 5 bases. The germline CDR1 and CDR2 sequences are SQVTM and ANQGSEA. This CDR3 is 12 amino acids long. The CDR3 loop reads CSVGGMAGELIF. CDR3 in DNA: TGCAGCGTTGGAGGGATGGCCGGGGAGCTGATTTTT.

The sample holds one count of this clonotype. A read error may explain this, as a much larger clone is one base away. The chain has TRBV6-6 and TRBJ2-2; no clear D gene. The CDR3 has 12 residues. Germline loops: CDR1 MNHNY, CDR2 SVGAGI (reference sequence). CDR3 nucleotides: TGTGTCAGCAGCATGATCACCGGGGAGCTGTTTTTT. Translation gives CVSSMITGELFF.

The sample holds a few counts of this clonotype. The rearrangement links TRBV5-4 to TRBJ1-1; 9 bases line up with TRBD1. CDR1 SGHNT and CDR2 YYREEE come from the germline V gene (reference sequence). CDR3 length: 14 amino acids. Trimming cost V 3 bases and J 8 bases; bases outside gene matches: 8. The CDR3 region has the DNA TGTGCCAGCAGCTCCTTCACAGGGGGCGCGGAAGCTTTCTTT. It translates to CASSSFTGGAEAFF.

About this clonotype itself: A much larger clonotype is one base distant, so this may be a read error. J is TRBJ2-7 and V is TRBV10-2, with TRBD1 matching 8 bases. This CDR3 contains 13 residues. Germline CDR1 reads WSHSY; CDR2 reads SAAADI. The ends lost 9 bases at V and 1 base at J; junction bases unmatched: 5. The CDR3, as DNA: TGCGCCAGAAGCACAGGGGGTTCCTACGAGCAGTACTTC. Encoded protein: CARSTGGSYEQYF.

V and J are TRBV6-1 and TRBJ2-2; D not certain. CDR1 and CDR2 from the germline V gene are MNHNS and SASEGT. The CDR3 is 12 amino acids. Here the CDR3 reads CVSSENTGELFF. CDR3 sequence (DNA): TGTGTCAGTAGTGAGAACACCGGGGAGCTGTTTTTT.

The chain has TRBV7-9 and TRBJ1-4, with a possible D match to TRBD1 (5 bases). This CDR3 has 14 amino acids. Germline loops: CDR1 SEHNR, CDR2 FQNEAQ (reference sequence). The V and J ends lost 2 bases and 2 bases respectively, with 6 bases between them. CDR3 bases: TGTGCCAGCAGCTTATGGGGGACTAATGAAAAACTGTTTTTT. It encodes CASSLWGTNEKLFF.

Notes on this clonotype: A junction boundary mismatches the germline segment, possibly from a read error. This chain joins TRBV7-8 and TRBJ1-1; no clear D gene. The CDR3 runs 14 residues. Germline CDR1 reads SGHVS; CDR2 reads FQNEAQ. In DNA, the CDR3 is TGTGCCAACAGCTTATCCAGATTGAACACTGAAGCTTTCTTT. Translation: CANSLSRLNTEAFF.

CDR3: CASRAGTLRYEQFF. The CDR3 DNA reads as TGTGCCAGTCGAGCAGGGACTCTAAGGTATGAGCAGTTCTTC. The chain joins TRBV19 to TRBJ2-1; the D gene is possibly TRBD2 (6 bases). The germline V gene encodes CDR1 LNHDA and CDR2 SQIVND (reference sequence). CDR3 length: 14 amino acids. The germline V and J ends were trimmed by 8 bases and 8 bases, with 19 bases remaining between them.

This clonotype was recorded at least ten times. The chain is built from TRBV20-1 and TRBJ1-2; TRBD1 is a possible D gene (5 bases). With 3 bases removed from V and 6 bases from J, the gap between germline ends came to 14 bases. Per the germline V gene, CDR1 is DFQATT and CDR2 is SNEGSKA (reference sequence). This CDR3 region has 13 residues. CDR3 DNA: TGCAGTGCTAGGCAGTGGCAGGGAGATGGCTACACCTTC. Residues: CSARQWQGDGYTF.

This clonotype is medium-sized (0.01 to 0.1%) within its sample. This chain uses TRBV29-1 with TRBJ1-2; D may be TRBD1 (6 bases). Germline V gene sequence: CDR1 SQVTM, CDR2 ANQGSEA. V lost 6 bases and J lost 3, with 11 bases in between. The CDR3 loop spans 12 amino acids. CDR3 in amino acids: CSVAQGDYGYTF. Here the CDR3 DNA reads TGCAGCGTCGCACAGGGCGACTATGGCTACACCTTC.

V is TRBV5-1 and J is TRBJ1-5; weak D call: TRBD1 (6 bases). The CDR3 extends over 14 amino acids. Germline V gene lookup returns CDR1 SGHRS and CDR2 YFSETQ. The germline V and J ends were trimmed by 1 base and 7 bases, with 12 bases remaining between them. In DNA form, the CDR3 reads TGCGCCAGCAGCTTGTGGGGGCTTGACCAGCCCCAGCATTTT. Protein product: CASSLWGLDQPQHF. Full variable domain (rest looked up from reference TRBV5-1 and TRBJ1-5): KAGVTQTPRYLIKTRGQQVTLSCSPISGHRSVSWYQQTPGQGLQFLFEYFSETQRNKGNFPGRFSGRQFSNSRSEMNVSTLELGDSALYLCASSLWGLDQPQHFGDGTRLSIL.

The rearrangement links TRBV4-1 to TRBJ2-3; D is undetermined. The CDR3 sequence is 15 residues long. The germline V gene has CDR1 MGHRA and CDR2 YSYEKL. The ends were cut back, 3 bases at V and 0 bases at J, with 10 bases in the middle. CDR3 nucleotides: TGCGCCAGCAGCCACGAACGGTACAGCACAGATACGCAGTATTTT. Its protein product is CASSHERYSTDTQYF.

V gene TRBV20-1 combines with J gene TRBJ2-7; 7 positions agree with TRBD2. The CDR3 totals 16 residues. CDR1 and CDR2 (germline): DFQATT, SNEGSKA (reference sequence). With V trimmed by 7 bases and J by 0 bases, 15 bases remained unmatched. CDR3 in amino acids: CSVGDLLAPSSYEQYF. DNA for the CDR3: TGCAGTGTTGGAGACTTACTAGCGCCAAGCTCCTACGAGCAGTACTTC.